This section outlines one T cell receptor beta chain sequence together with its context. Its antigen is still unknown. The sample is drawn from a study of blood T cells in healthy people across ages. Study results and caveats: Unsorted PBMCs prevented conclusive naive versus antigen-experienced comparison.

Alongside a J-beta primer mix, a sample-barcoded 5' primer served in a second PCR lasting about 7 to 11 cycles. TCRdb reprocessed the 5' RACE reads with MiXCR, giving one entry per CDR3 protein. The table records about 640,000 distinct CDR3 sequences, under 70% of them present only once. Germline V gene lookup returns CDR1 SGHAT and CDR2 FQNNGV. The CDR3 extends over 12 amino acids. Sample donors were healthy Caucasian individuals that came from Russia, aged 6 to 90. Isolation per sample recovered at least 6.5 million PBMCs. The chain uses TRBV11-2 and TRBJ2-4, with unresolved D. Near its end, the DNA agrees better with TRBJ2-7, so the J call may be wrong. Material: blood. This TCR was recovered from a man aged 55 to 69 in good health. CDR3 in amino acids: CASSSRSHEQYF. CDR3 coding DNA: TGTGCCAGCAGCTCTCGGAGTCACGAGCAGTACTTC.